These 5 T cell receptor beta chains share one sample of origin, sequenced in a study of Ad26.COV2.S vaccination and SARS-CoV-2 variants. Treatment reported: around 19 received Ad26.COV2.S at low or high dose, single or two shots; 5 received placebo; per-sample allocation not given. Specimen acquisition occurred on day 63 following the initial vaccine or placebo injection. Sequencing was performed with immunoSEQ multiplex PCR; in TCRdb, only in-frame clones are kept and a portion is missing. The profile shows around 450,000 clones, about 88% of them singletons. The sequences come from peripheral blood, collected in a trial of Ad26.COV2.S vaccine versus placebo. These TCRs come from a person aged 18 to 65 who received the Ad26.COV2.S COVID-19 vaccine or a placebo.

The CDR3 region is CASSVDFLNTEAFF. The DNA of the CDR3 is TGTGCCAGCAGCGTGGATTTCCTGAACACTGAAGCTTTCTTT. V usage is TRBV9 and J usage is TRBJ1-1; D uncertain. CDR1 is SGDLS and CDR2 is YYNGEE in the germline V gene. This CDR3 has 14 residues. V lost 2 bases, J lost 0 bases, and 8 bases lay in between.

The CDR3 loop reads CASSGFQETQYF. The CDR3 bases are TGTGCCAGCAGCGGCTTCCAAGAGACCCAGTACTTC. The chain has TRBV9 and TRBJ2-5, with no clear D. The germline V gene has CDR1 SGDLS and CDR2 YYNGEE. The V and J ends lost 3 bases and 1 base respectively, with 4 bases between them. The CDR3 is 12 amino acids. Looking up the rest from reference TRBV9 and TRBJ2-5 gives the full variable domain: DSGVTQTPKHLITATGQRVTLRCSPRSGDLSVYWYQQSLDQGLQFLIQYYNGEERAKGNILERFSAQQFPDLHSELNLSSLELGDSALYFCASSGFQETQYFGPGTRLLVL.

The genes are TRBV29-1 and TRBJ2-2; possibly TRBD2 for D (6 bases). Trimming pared 6 bases from V and 7 bases from J, leaving 15 bases between. The CDR3 consists of 13 residues. CDR1 is SQVTM, CDR2 ANQGSEA, per germline. DNA of the CDR3: TGCAGCGTGGGGGGATGGGGTGACGGGGAGCTGTTTTTT. Translating gives CSVGGWGDGELFF.

The gene calls are TRBV6-6 and TRBJ2-1; TRBD1 might be the D (6 bases). CDR1 MNHNY and CDR2 SVGAGI come from the germline V gene (reference sequence). Trimming stripped 8 bases from V and 6 bases from J, with 11 bases between. The CDR3 has 12 residues. The CDR3 nucleotides read TGTGCCAGCCTCAAAGGGGGCAATGAGCAGTTCTTC. It specifies CASLKGGNEQFF.

V gene TRBV7-3 combines with J gene TRBJ2-3; 10 bases are shared with TRBD2. The germline V gene has CDR1 SGHTA and CDR2 FQGTGA. This CDR3 contains 14 residues. The J segment lost 3 bases and the V segment lost 5 bases, leaving 2 bases of the junction unmatched. CDR3 coding DNA: TGTGCCAGCAGCCAACTAGCGGGAACAGATACGCAGTATTTT. Residues: CASSQLAGTDTQYF.